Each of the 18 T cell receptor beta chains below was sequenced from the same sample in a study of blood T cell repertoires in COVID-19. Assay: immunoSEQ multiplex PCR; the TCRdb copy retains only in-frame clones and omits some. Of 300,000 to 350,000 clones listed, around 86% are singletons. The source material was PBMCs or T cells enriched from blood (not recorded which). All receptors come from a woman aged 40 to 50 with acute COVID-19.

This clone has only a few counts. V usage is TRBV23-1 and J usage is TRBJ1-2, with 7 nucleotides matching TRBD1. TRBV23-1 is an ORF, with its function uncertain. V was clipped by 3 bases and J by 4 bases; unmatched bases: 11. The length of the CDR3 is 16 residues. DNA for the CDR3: TGCGCCAGCAGTCAGTTTTCCAAGGGGGCAGCCTATGGCTACACCTTC. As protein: CASSQFSKGAAYGYTF.

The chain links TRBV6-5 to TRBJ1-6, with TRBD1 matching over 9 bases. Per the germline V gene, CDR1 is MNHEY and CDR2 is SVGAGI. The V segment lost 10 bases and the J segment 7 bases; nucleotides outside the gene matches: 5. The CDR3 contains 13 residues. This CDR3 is CAMSGTGNSPLHF. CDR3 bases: TGTGCCATGTCCGGGACAGGGAATTCACCCCTCCACTTT.

CDR3 amino acids: CASSLLASGGDGQETQYF. DNA for the CDR3: TGTGCCAGCAGCTTACTAGCGAGCGGGGGGGATGGACAAGAGACCCAGTACTTC. V gene TRBV7-6 combines with J gene TRBJ2-5, with 10 bases aligning to TRBD2. The CDR3 runs to 18 residues. The junction had 11 bases not matched to a gene; V was cut back by 2 bases and J by 2 bases. Germline CDR1 is SGHVS and CDR2 is FNYEAQ. The full variable domain, in which reference TRBV7-6 and TRBJ2-5 provide the parts outside the CDR3, is GAGVSQSPRYKVTKRGQDVALRCDPISGHVSLYWYRQALGQGPEFLTYFNYEAQQDKSGLPNDRFSAERPEGSISTLTIQRTEQRDSAMYRCASSLLASGGDGQETQYFGPGTRLLVL.

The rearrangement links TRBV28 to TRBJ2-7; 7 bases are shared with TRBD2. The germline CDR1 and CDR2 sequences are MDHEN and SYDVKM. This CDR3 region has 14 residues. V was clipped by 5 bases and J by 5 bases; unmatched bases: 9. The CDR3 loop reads CASSQGLERDEQYF. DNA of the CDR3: TGTGCCAGCAGTCAAGGACTAGAACGTGACGAGCAGTACTTC.

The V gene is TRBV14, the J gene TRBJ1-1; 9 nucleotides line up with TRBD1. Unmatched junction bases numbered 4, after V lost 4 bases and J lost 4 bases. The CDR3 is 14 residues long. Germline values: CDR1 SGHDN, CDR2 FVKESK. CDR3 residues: CASSLTGGFTEAFF. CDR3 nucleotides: TGTGCCAGCAGCCTAACAGGGGGCTTCACTGAAGCTTTCTTT.

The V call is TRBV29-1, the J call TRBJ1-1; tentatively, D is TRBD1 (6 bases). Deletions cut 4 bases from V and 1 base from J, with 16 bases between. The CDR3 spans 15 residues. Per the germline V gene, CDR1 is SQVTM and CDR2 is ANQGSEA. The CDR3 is CSVGGHPKGNTEAFF. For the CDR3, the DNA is TGCAGCGTTGGGGGACATCCTAAGGGGAACACTGAAGCTTTCTTT.

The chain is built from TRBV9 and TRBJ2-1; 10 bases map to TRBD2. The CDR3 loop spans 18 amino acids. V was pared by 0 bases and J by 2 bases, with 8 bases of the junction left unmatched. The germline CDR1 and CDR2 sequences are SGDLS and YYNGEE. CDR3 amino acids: CASSVAMSGRGAYNEQFF. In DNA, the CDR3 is TGTGCCAGCAGCGTAGCTATGAGCGGGAGGGGGGCCTACAATGAGCAGTTCTTC.

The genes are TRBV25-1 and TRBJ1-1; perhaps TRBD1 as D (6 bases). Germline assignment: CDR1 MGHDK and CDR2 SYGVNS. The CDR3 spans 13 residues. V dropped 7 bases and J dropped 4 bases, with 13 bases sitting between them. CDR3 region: CASIQGGSTEAFF. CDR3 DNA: TGTGCCAGCATACAGGGTGGTAGCACTGAAGCTTTCTTT. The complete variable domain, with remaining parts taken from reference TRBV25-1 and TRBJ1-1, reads EADIYQTPRYLVIGTGKKITLECSQTMGHDKMYWYQQDPGMELHLIHYSYGVNSTEKGDLSSESTVSRIRTEHFPLTLESARPSHTSQYLCASIQGGSTEAFFGQGTRLTVV.

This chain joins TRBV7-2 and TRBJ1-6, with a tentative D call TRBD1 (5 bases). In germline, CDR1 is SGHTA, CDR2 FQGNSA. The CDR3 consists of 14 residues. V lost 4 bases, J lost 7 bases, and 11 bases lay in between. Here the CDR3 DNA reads TGTGCCAGCAGCTCATCTCACAGGAATTCACCCCTCCACTTT. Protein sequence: CASSSSHRNSPLHF.

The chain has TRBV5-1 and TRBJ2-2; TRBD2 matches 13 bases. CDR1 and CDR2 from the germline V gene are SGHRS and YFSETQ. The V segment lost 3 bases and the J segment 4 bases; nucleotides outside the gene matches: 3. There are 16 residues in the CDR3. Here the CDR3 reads CASSSGLAGFTGELFF. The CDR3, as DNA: TGCGCCAGCAGCTCGGGACTAGCGGGATTCACCGGGGAGCTGTTTTTT.

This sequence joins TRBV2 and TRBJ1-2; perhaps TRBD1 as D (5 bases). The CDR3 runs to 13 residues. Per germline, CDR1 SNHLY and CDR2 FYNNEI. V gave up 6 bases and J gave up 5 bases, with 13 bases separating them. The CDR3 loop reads CASSTDSDYGYTF. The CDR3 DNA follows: TGTGCCAGCAGCACCGACAGCGATTATGGCTACACCTTC.

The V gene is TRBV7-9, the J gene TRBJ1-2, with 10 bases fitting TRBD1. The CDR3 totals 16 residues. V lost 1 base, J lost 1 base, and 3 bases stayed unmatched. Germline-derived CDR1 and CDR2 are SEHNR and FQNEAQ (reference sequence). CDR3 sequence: CASSLVGTGDNYGYTF. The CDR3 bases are TGTGCCAGCAGCTTAGTTGGGACAGGGGATAACTATGGCTACACCTTC.

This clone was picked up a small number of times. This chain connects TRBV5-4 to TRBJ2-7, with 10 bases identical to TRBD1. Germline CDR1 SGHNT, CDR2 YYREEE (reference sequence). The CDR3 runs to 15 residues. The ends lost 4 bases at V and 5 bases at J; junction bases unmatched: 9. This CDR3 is CASSPADRGHNEQYF. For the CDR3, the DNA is TGTGCCAGCAGCCCCGCCGACAGGGGGCATAACGAGCAGTACTTC.

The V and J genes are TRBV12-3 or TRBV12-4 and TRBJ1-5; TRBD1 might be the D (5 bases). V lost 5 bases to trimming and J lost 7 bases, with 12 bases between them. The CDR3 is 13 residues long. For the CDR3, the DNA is TGTGCCAGCAGTACGGAGGGGAGCCAGCCCCAGCATTTT. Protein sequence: CASSTEGSQPQHF.

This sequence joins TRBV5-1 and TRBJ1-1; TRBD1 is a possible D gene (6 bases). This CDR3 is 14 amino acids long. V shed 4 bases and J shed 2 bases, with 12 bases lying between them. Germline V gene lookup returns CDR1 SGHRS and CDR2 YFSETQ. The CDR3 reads CASSASQGNTEAFF. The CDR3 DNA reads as TGCGCCAGCAGCGCCTCACAGGGTAACACTGAAGCTTTCTTT.

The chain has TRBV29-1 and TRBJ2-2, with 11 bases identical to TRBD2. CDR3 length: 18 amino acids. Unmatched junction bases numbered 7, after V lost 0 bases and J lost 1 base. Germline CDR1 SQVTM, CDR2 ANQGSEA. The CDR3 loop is CSVEDRASGGRNTGELFF. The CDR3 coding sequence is TGCAGCGTTGAAGATAGGGCTAGCGGGGGGCGGAACACCGGGGAGCTGTTTTTT.

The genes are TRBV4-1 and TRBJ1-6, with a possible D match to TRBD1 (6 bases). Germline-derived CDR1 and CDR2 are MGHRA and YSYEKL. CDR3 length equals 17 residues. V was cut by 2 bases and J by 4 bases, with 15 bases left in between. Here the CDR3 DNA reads TGCGCCAGCAGCCAAACCTACAGGGTATTATATAATTCACCCCTCCACTTT. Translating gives CASSQTYRVLYNSPLHF.

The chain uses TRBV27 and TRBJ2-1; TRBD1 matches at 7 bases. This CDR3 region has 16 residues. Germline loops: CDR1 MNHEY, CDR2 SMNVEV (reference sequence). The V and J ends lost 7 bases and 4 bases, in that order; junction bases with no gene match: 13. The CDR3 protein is CASTMLGTETYNEQFF. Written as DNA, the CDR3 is TGTGCCAGCACCATGTTAGGGACAGAGACTTACAATGAGCAGTTCTTC.